What follows is one T cell receptor (beta chain) and its context. TCRdb reworked the 5' RACE reads into one entry per CDR3 protein, no DNA. This sample contains 400,000 to 500,000 distinct CDR3 sequences. This entry comes from a study of monozygotic twins with inflammatory bowel disease. Looked up from germline, CDR1 is SQVTM and CDR2 is ANQGSEA. The CDR3 totals 12 residues. Sequencing was performed on blood. The V and J genes are TRBV29-1 and TRBJ2-1; TCRdb picks TRBD2, but there is no DNA to check that call. The receptor comes from a human donor with ulcerative colitis or Crohn's disease, or a healthy co-twin of an affected twin (not recorded which). The CDR3 protein is CSVLSGSNEQFF.